This T cell receptor (beta chain) was recorded in a study of T cell responses to AZD1222 COVID-19 vaccine. The study's findings and limits: Only six or seven AZD1222 recipients tested seropositive at baseline.

Trimming cost V 3 bases and J 0 bases, with 13 bases left between them. CDR3 size: 16 residues. Germline assignment: CDR1 SGHRS and CDR2 YFSETQ. A single count supports this clone. The target antigen is unknown. Here immunoSEQ multiplex PCR was the method, and the copy in TCRdb shows in-frame clones only, minus some. The repertoire includes fewer than 200,000 clones, over 80% of them detected once, and about 6% sits in the top ten. The clonotype was recovered from an adult in good health. The rearrangement links TRBV5-1 to TRBJ1-3; D gene ambiguous. The source was peripheral blood, collected on day 0 of AZD1222 vaccination. The CDR3 region is CASSSHGPDSGNTIYF. CDR3 nucleotide sequence: TGCGCCAGCAGCTCCCATGGGCCAGACTCTGGAAACACCATATATTTT.